This T cell receptor beta chain derives from a study of shared clonotypes between healthy human individuals. The repertoire was sequenced with immunoSEQ multiplex PCR; TCRdb's copy has only in-frame clones and lacks some. Of around 600,000 clones listed, about 95% are singletons. General study findings and limits: Shared clonotypes: 4.5% to 6% naive CD4, 3.5% to 4% naive CD8, about 2.5% memory CD4, approximately 0.37% memory CD8.

Naive CD8 cells lacked CD45RO and underwent positive selection for CCR7, leaving out terminally differentiated effector memory CD45RA+ cells. The study drew all its donors from Caucasian adults living in Nashville, Tennessee. With respect to this clone: Its antigen remains unknown.

Germline CDR1 is SEHNR and CDR2 is FQNEAQ (reference sequence). The V and J ends lost 6 bases and 2 bases respectively, with 11 bases between them. This CDR3 spans 13 amino acids. This chain connects TRBV7-9 to TRBJ2-7, with unresolved D. This TCR came from a woman aged 25 to 39 in good health. Sequencing input: naive CD8+ T cells sorted from blood. DNA of the CDR3: TGTGCCAGCAGTATAGACAATGCCTACGAGCAGTACTTC. Its protein is CASSIDNAYEQYF.